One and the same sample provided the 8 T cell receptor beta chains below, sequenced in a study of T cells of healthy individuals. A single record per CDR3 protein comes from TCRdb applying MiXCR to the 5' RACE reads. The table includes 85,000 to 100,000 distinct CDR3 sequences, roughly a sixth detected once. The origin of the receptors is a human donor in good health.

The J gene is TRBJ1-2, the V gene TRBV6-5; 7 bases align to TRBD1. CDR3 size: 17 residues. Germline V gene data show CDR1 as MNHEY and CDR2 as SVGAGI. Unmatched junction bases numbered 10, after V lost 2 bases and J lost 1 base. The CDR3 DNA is TGTGCCAGCAGTTACCGGGACAGCCCGATAGATAACTATGGCTACACCTTC. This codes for CASSYRDSPIDNYGYTF.

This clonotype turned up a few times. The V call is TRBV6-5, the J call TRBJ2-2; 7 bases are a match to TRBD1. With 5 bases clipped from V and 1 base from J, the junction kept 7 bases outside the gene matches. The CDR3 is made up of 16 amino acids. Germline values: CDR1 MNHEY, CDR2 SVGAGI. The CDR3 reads CASSPRDRVNTGELFF. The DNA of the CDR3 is TGTGCCAGCAGTCCTAGGGACAGAGTGAACACCGGGGAGCTGTTTTTT.

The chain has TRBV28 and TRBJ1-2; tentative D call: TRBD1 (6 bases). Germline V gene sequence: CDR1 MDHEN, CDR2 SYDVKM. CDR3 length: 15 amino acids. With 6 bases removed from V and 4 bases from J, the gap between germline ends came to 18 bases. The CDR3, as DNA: TGTGCCAGCAGCTACCTGGGGGCGGCGCTCTATGGCTACACCTTC. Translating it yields CASSYLGAALYGYTF.

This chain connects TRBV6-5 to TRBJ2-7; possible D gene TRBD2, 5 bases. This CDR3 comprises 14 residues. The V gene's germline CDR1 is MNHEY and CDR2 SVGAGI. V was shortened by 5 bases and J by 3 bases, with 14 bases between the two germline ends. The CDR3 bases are TGTGCCAGCAGTCGCGGGCCACAGAACTACGAGCAGTACTTC. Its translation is CASSRGPQNYEQYF.

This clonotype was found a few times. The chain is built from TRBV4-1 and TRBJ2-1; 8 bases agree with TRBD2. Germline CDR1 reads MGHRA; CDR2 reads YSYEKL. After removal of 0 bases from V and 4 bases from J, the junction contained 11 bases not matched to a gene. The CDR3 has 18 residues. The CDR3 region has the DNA TGCGCCAGCAGCCAAGAGAACCCCGCGGCGGGGGGTTACAATGAGCAGTTCTTC. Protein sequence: CASSQENPAAGGYNEQFF.

The CDR3 bases are TGTGCCAGCAGCTTACTAGCGGGGAACACCGGGGAGCTGTTTTTT. It encodes CASSLLAGNTGELFF. J is TRBJ2-2 and V is TRBV11-2; 8 bases line up with TRBD2. V lost 2 bases, J lost 1 base, and 0 bases stayed unmatched. Germline V gene sequence: CDR1 SGHAT, CDR2 FQNNGV. The CDR3 length is 15 residues.

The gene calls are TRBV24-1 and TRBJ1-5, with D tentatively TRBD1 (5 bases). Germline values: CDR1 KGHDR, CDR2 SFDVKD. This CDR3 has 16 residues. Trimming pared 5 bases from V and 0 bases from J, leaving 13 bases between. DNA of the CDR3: TGTGCCACCAGTGGTAGGGGTGGCGATAGCAATCAGCCCCAGCATTTT. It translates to CATSGRGGDSNQPQHF.

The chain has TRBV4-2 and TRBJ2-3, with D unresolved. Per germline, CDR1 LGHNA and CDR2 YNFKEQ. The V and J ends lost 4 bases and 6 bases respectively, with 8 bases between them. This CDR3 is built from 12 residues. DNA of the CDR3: TGTGCCAGCAGCCCTTTTCGGGATACGCAGTATTTT. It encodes CASSPFRDTQYF.